This entry lists 32 T cell receptor beta chains sequenced from one sample in a study of cytomegalovirus exposure and HLA in healthy donors. PCR amplification relied on 60 Vbeta primers (plus 13 Jbeta primers). Some clones are missing from TCRdb's copy, which holds only in-frame ones; the method was immunoSEQ multiplex PCR. The top ten clones hold about 0.8% of a sample with roughly 170,000 clones, roughly 80% of them seen once. The sequenced sample consisted of PBMCs. All receptors come from a young woman in good health and CMV-seronegative.

This clone showed up just once. The CDR3 DNA is TGTGCCAGCAGCAACAGGGCTCCCGGAAACACCATATATTTT. This gives the protein CASSNRAPGNTIYF. V gene TRBV21-1 combines with J gene TRBJ1-3; the D segment call TRBD1 is taken from the table without a DNA check. TRBV21-1 is labeled a pseudogene. The CDR3 runs to 14 residues.

The rearrangement joins TRBV27 to TRBJ2-6, with TRBD1 matching 8 bases. The CDR3 contains 19 residues. Trimming took 0 bases from V and 2 from J; bases not matched to a gene: 9. The germline V gene encodes CDR1 MNHEY and CDR2 SMNVEV (reference sequence). CDR3: CASSLSRGRDRTGANVLTF. The CDR3 nucleotides read TGTGCCAGCAGTTTATCTCGGGGTCGGGACAGGACTGGGGCCAACGTCCTGACTTTC.

V and J are TRBV5-4 and TRBJ2-7; TRBD2 aligns across 11 bases. The germline CDR1 and CDR2 sequences are SGHNT and YYREEE (reference sequence). The CDR3 covers 17 residues. Trimming removed 4 bases from V and 5 bases from J; junction bases left unmatched: 14. The CDR3 reads CASSTTYLLAGVHEQYF. The CDR3 DNA sequence: TGTGCCAGCAGCACAACGTATCTACTAGCGGGAGTACACGAGCAGTACTTC.

The chain carries TRBV19 and TRBJ2-7; a weak D match, TRBD2 (5 bases). The V end lost 3 bases, the J end lost 5 bases, and 17 bases lay between the germline ends. Per the germline V gene, CDR1 is LNHDA and CDR2 is SQIVND (reference sequence). The CDR3 loop spans 15 amino acids. The CDR3 DNA reads TGTGCCAGTAGTATTCGGGGAGTTGGGTATGACGAGCAGTACTTC. Protein sequence: CASSIRGVGYDEQYF.

This sequence joins TRBV9 and TRBJ2-5; D is perhaps TRBD1 (6 bases). V gave up 0 bases and J gave up 5 bases, with 17 bases separating them. In germline, CDR1 is SGDLS, CDR2 YYNGEE. This CDR3 region has 16 residues. The CDR3 here is CASSVGMGAQGETQYF. The DNA for the CDR3 is TGTGCCAGCAGCGTAGGGATGGGGGCGCAGGGGGAGACCCAGTACTTC.

This clone was detected only once. The rearrangement uses TRBV13 and TRBJ2-7, with 10 nucleotides matching TRBD2. J gave up 3 bases and V 0 bases, and 8 bases lay outside the gene matches. Germline CDR1 is PRHDT and CDR2 is FYEKMQ (reference sequence). This CDR3 has 17 amino acids. As DNA, the CDR3 is TGTGCCAGCAGCTTAGGCCTAGCGGGAGCAGGCATCTACGAGCAGTACTTC. It translates to CASSLGLAGAGIYEQYF.

In DNA, the CDR3 is TGTGCCAGCAGGGACAGGGCAAGGGCTAACTATGGCTACACCTTC. Encoded protein: CASRDRARANYGYTF. V is TRBV6-1 and J is TRBJ1-2, with 8 positions matching TRBD1. V shed 6 bases and J 0 bases; nucleotides not matched to a gene: 6. The CDR3 is 15 amino acids. Germline assignment: CDR1 MNHNS and CDR2 SASEGT.

This clone is a singleton in its sample. The CDR3 bases are TGTGCCAGCAGTTTGGGACAGGGGCCCTACGAGCAGTACTTC. Residues: CASSLGQGPYEQYF. V is TRBV27 and J is TRBJ2-5; 10 nucleotides match TRBD1. With the DNA end fitting TRBJ2-7 better, the J assignment may be wrong. This CDR3 is built from 14 residues. Germline values: CDR1 MNHEY, CDR2 SMNVEV (reference sequence).

This clone was observed a handful of times. The chain carries TRBV6-1 and TRBJ2-5; TRBD1 matches at 9 bases. The J call could be wrong; TRBJ2-7 is a better fit for the DNA end. CDR1 and CDR2 (germline): MNHNS, SASEGT. CDR3 size: 16 residues. CDR3 DNA sequence: TGTGCCAGCAGTGCGGGACAGGGACTTGCCTTGTACGAGCAGTACTTC. Protein sequence: CASSAGQGLALYEQYF.

The CDR3 loop reads CASSLLWGGANTEAFF. The CDR3 DNA is TGTGCCAGCAGCCTCCTCTGGGGCGGGGCGAACACTGAAGCTTTCTTT. J is TRBJ1-1 and V is TRBV14; D perhaps matches TRBD1 (5 bases). Trimming shortened V by 4 bases and J by 1 base, and 16 bases separated the two germline ends. The CDR3 has 16 residues. CDR1 SGHDN and CDR2 FVKESK come from the germline V gene.

Only a few counts were recorded for this clone. The chain has TRBV5-1 and TRBJ2-1; 14 nucleotides line up with TRBD2. The length of the CDR3 is 19 residues. V shed 0 bases and J 2 bases; nucleotides not matched to a gene: 7. Germline CDR1 reads SGHRS; CDR2 reads YFSETQ. The CDR3 DNA sequence: TGCGCCAGCAGCTTGGTAGGACTAGCGGGAGGTGTCCCCTACAATGAGCAGTTCTTC. It specifies CASSLVGLAGGVPYNEQFF.

The chain couples TRBV11-2 to TRBJ2-7; 8 bases align to TRBD2. Germline V lookup: CDR1 SGHAT, CDR2 FQNNGV. The trim removed 2 bases at V and 3 bases at J, leaving 3 bases unmatched. This CDR3 has 14 residues. The CDR3 region has the DNA TGTGCCAGCAGCTTAAGCGGGACTAGCTACGAGCAGTACTTC. This encodes CASSLSGTSYEQYF.

The chain joins TRBV7-6 to TRBJ2-7, with D hard to call. CDR3 length: 14 amino acids. Germline V gene sequence: CDR1 SGHVS, CDR2 FNYEAQ. Trimming stripped 0 bases from V and 6 bases from J, with 12 bases between. CDR3: CASSLAGDTFEQYF. The CDR3, as DNA: TGTGCCAGCAGCTTAGCCGGCGACACCTTCGAGCAGTACTTC.

The chain recombines TRBV27 with TRBJ2-7; 8 nucleotides align to TRBD2. CDR1 and CDR2 (germline): MNHEY, SMNVEV (reference sequence). The CDR3 is 14 residues long. The V and J ends lost 5 bases and 4 bases, in that order; junction bases with no gene match: 7. CDR3: CASSPREVDYEQYF. CDR3 in DNA: TGTGCCAGCAGTCCGCGGGAGGTGGATTACGAGCAGTACTTC.

This clone came up a few times. The chain couples TRBV28 to TRBJ2-1; 12 nucleotides match TRBD2. The CDR3 length is 16 residues. Unmatched junction bases numbered 4, after V lost 4 bases and J lost 3 bases. The germline V gene encodes CDR1 MDHEN and CDR2 SYDVKM. The CDR3 sequence is CASSSRTSGNYNEQFF. The CDR3 DNA sequence: TGTGCCAGCAGTTCGCGGACTAGCGGGAACTACAATGAGCAGTTCTTC. The whole variable domain, filled in from reference TRBV28 and TRBJ2-1, reads DVKVTQSSRYLVKRTGEKVFLECVQDMDHENMFWYRQDPGLGLRLIYFSYDVKMKEKGDIPEGYSVSREKKERFSLILESASTNQTSMYLCASSSRTSGNYNEQFFGPGTRLTVL.

This clone was recorded once. The CDR3 loop is CASGGEYGSNQPQHF. The CDR3 DNA follows: TGTGCCAGCGGCGGCGAGTACGGGTCCAATCAGCCCCAGCATTTT. This chain connects TRBV6-4 to TRBJ1-5; no firm D call. This CDR3 is 15 amino acids long. Between the trimmed V and J ends, which lost 8 bases and 3 bases, there was a span of 17 bases. CDR1 and CDR2 from the germline V gene are MRHNA and SNTAGT.

The rearrangement joins TRBV7-2 to TRBJ1-4; perhaps TRBD1 as D (6 bases). The germline gives CDR1 SGHTA, CDR2 FQGNSA. The CDR3 extends over 16 amino acids. V lost 0 bases and J lost 7, with 15 bases in between. CDR3 residues: CASSLALRGGGEKLFF. The DNA of the CDR3 is TGTGCCAGCAGCTTAGCGCTCAGGGGAGGGGGTGAAAAACTGTTTTTT. Full variable domain (outside the CDR3, taken from reference TRBV7-2 and TRBJ1-4): GAGVSQSPSNKVTEKGKDVELRCDPISGHTALYWYRQSLGQGLEFLIYFQGNSAPDKSGLPSDRFSAERTGGSVSTLTIQRTQQEDSAVYLCASSLALRGGGEKLFFGSGTQLSVL.

The chain carries TRBV28 and TRBJ2-2; 9 bases align to TRBD1. With 0 bases clipped from V and 1 base from J, the junction kept 0 bases outside the gene matches. There are 16 residues in the CDR3. Germline V gene lookup returns CDR1 MDHEN and CDR2 SYDVKM. Here the CDR3 reads CASSLWDRGNTGELFF. In DNA form, the CDR3 reads TGTGCCAGCAGTTTATGGGACAGGGGGAACACCGGGGAGCTGTTTTTT.

Comment on this clone: A junction end diverges from the germline sequence, so it may reflect a read error. In DNA, the CDR3 is TGTGCCAGCAGTTTTGGGACAAACACTGAAACTTTCTTT. Its translation: CASSFGTNTETFF. The chain couples TRBV27 to TRBJ1-1; TRBD1 is a possible D gene (6 bases). The CDR3 covers 13 residues. Germline CDR1 MNHEY, CDR2 SMNVEV (reference sequence).

CDR3 loop: CASTRQNTEAFF. CDR3 DNA: TGTGCCAGCACTAGGCAGAACACTGAAGCTTTCTTT. The chain joins TRBV6-1 to TRBJ1-1; D unclear. Trimming stripped 7 bases from V and 1 base from J, with 7 bases between. CDR3 size: 12 residues. CDR1 MNHNS and CDR2 SASEGT come from the germline V gene.

This chain joins TRBV6-4 and TRBJ2-1; TRBD2 matches 9 bases. V gave up 5 bases and J gave up 10 bases; unmatched junction bases: 6. Looked up from germline, CDR1 is MRHNA and CDR2 is SNTAGT. The CDR3 consists of 13 residues. The CDR3 DNA is TGTGCCAGCAGTAAGGAGCGGGAGGCCGAGCAGTTCTTC. Translating gives CASSKEREAEQFF.

The V gene is TRBV4-1, the J gene TRBJ2-2; 13 nucleotides align to TRBD2. Germline values: CDR1 MGHRA, CDR2 YSYEKL. V gave up 4 bases and J gave up 4 bases; unmatched junction bases: 9. The length of the CDR3 is 18 residues. CDR3 in DNA: TGCGCCAGCAGCCCTAGGACTAGCGGGAGTTTTGGCACCGGGGAGCTGTTTTTT. Protein product: CASSPRTSGSFGTGELFF.

As to this clone: At one end the junction does not follow the germline gene, possibly because of a read error. As DNA, the CDR3 is TGTTCCAGCAGCTCGGAACAGCACTCCTACGAGCAGTACTTC. Amino acids: CSSSSEQHSYEQYF. V usage is TRBV7-9 and J usage is TRBJ2-7; D gene ambiguous. Looked up from germline, CDR1 is SEHNR and CDR2 is FQNEAQ (reference sequence). The CDR3 runs to 14 residues.

This clone was seen only once. J is TRBJ2-7 and V is TRBV11-3; weak D call: TRBD1 (6 bases). This CDR3 contains 12 residues. Germline CDR1 SGHNT, CDR2 YENEEA. V was cut by 5 bases and J by 3 bases, with 8 bases left in between. Here the CDR3 reads CASSEQGYEQYF. Written as DNA, the CDR3 is TGTGCCAGCAGCGAACAGGGCTACGAGCAGTACTTC.

The chain carries TRBV7-9 and TRBJ2-7; D perhaps matches TRBD1 (6 bases). Trimming shortened V by 5 bases and J by 2 bases, and 13 bases separated the two germline ends. Germline-derived CDR1 and CDR2 are SEHNR and FQNEAQ (reference sequence). CDR3 length: 14 amino acids. In DNA, the CDR3 is TGTGCCAGCAGCCTACAGGGAACCCCCTACGAGCAGTACTTC. Translation gives CASSLQGTPYEQYF.

This chain links TRBV28 with TRBJ2-7; possible D gene TRBD1, 5 bases. The V end lost 4 bases, the J end lost 6 bases, and 19 bases lay between the germline ends. The CDR3 runs 15 residues. In germline, CDR1 is MDHEN, CDR2 SYDVKM. The CDR3 region is CASSSPRGARFEQYF. CDR3 DNA sequence: TGTGCCAGCAGTTCCCCGCGTGGGGCTCGCTTCGAGCAGTACTTC.

The CDR3 sequence: CASSDKWGTGRLNSNQPQHF. In DNA, the CDR3 is TGTGCCAGCAGTGATAAATGGGGAACAGGGCGCCTTAATAGCAATCAGCCCCAGCATTTT. The chain carries TRBV2 and TRBJ1-5, with D perhaps TRBD1 (6 bases). Germline V CDR1 and CDR2: SNHLY, FYNNEI. This CDR3 is built from 20 residues. V lost 3 bases to trimming and J lost 0 bases, with 24 bases between them.

This sequence joins TRBV19 and TRBJ2-3; D unresolved. Looked up from germline, CDR1 is LNHDA and CDR2 is SQIVND (reference sequence). Trimming removed 3 bases at V and 2 bases at J, with 12 bases between. The CDR3 is made up of 15 amino acids. DNA of the CDR3: TGTGCCAGTAGTATTGGTCAGTACTACACAGATACGCAGTATTTT. As protein: CASSIGQYYTDTQYF.

The CDR3 protein is CASSLDRGEQFF. CDR3 coding DNA: TGTGCCAGCAGCTTGGACAGGGGTGAGCAGTTCTTC. The chain couples TRBV5-4 to TRBJ2-1; 7 bases are a match to TRBD1. The CDR3 loop spans 12 amino acids. J lost 9 bases, V lost 0 bases, and 0 bases had no gene match. Per the germline V gene, CDR1 is SGHNT and CDR2 is YYREEE (reference sequence).

The chain has TRBV28 and TRBJ2-3, with 7 positions matching TRBD2. Germline loops: CDR1 MDHEN, CDR2 SYDVKM. V shed 5 bases and J 2 bases; nucleotides not matched to a gene: 7. The CDR3 has 15 amino acids. The CDR3 here is CASSLPGGPTDTQYF. DNA for the CDR3: TGTGCCAGCAGTCTTCCGGGAGGCCCCACAGATACGCAGTATTTT.

The chain carries TRBV15 and TRBJ2-7, with D uncertain. The ends were cut back, 5 bases at V and 2 bases at J, with 10 bases in the middle. This CDR3 has 13 amino acids. Germline V gives CDR1 LNHNV, CDR2 YYDKDF (reference sequence). CDR3 sequence reads: CATSSKSAYEQYF. In DNA, the CDR3 is TGTGCCACCAGCTCCAAGTCAGCCTACGAGCAGTACTTC.

The genes are TRBV2 and TRBJ1-4; D unresolved. Trimming left V 1 base short and J 8 bases short, with 14 bases between. In germline, CDR1 is SNHLY, CDR2 FYNNEI. The CDR3 has 15 amino acids. This CDR3 reads CASSEGFRGWEKLFF. The CDR3 nucleotides are TGTGCCAGCAGTGAAGGTTTCAGAGGGTGGGAAAAACTGTTTTTT.